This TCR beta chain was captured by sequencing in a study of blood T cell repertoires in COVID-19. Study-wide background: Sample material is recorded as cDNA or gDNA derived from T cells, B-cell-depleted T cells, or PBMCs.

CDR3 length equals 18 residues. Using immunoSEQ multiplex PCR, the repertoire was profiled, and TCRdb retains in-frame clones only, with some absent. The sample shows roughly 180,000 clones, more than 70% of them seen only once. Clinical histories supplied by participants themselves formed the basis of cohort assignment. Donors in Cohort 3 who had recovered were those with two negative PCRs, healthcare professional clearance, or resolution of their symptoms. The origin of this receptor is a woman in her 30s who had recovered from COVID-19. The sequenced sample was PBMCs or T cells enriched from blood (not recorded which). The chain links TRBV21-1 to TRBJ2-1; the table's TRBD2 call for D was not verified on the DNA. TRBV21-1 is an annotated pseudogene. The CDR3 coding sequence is TGTGCCAGCAGCAAAGAAGTCAATAGCGGGAGTTCCTACAATGAGCAGTTCTTC. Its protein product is CASSKEVNSGSSYNEQFF.